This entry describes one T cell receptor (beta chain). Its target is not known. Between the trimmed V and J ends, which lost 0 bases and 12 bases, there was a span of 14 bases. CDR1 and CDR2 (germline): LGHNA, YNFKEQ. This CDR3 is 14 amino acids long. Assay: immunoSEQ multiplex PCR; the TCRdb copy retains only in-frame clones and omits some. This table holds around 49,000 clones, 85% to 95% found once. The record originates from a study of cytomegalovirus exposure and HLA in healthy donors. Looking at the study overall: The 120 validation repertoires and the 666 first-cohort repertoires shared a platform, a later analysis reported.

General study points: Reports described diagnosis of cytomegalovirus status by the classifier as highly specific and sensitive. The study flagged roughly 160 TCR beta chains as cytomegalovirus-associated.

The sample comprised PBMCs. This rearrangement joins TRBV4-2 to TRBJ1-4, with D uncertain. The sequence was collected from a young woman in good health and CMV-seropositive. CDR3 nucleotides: TGTGCCAGCAGCCAAGATGGGGAGGTCCGAGAACTGTTTTTT. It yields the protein CASSQDGEVRELFF.